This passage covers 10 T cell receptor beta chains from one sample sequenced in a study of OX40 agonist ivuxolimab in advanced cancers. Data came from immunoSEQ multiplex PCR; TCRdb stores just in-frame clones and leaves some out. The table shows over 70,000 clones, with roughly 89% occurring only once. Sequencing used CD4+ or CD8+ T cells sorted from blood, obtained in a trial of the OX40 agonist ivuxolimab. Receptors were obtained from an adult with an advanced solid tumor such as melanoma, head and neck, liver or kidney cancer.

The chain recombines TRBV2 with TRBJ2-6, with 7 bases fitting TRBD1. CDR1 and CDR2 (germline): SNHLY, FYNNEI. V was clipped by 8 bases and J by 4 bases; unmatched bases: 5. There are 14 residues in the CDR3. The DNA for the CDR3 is TGTGCCAGCCAGGGGGTTAGGGGGGCCAACGTCCTGACTTTC. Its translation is CASQGVRGANVLTF.

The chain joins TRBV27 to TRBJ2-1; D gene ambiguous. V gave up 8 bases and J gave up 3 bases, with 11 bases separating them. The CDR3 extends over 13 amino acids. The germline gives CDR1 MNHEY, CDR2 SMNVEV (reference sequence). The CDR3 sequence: CASYRSFYNEQFF. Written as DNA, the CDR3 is TGTGCCAGCTACCGGTCTTTCTACAATGAGCAGTTCTTC.

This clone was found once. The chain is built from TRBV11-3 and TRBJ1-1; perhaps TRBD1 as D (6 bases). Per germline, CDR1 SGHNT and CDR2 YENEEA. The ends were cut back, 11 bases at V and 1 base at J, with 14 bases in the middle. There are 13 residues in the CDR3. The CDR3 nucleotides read TGTGCCCGGGGGGGGCAGGAGAACACTGAAGCTTTCTTT. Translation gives CARGGQENTEAFF.

CDR3 region: CASSRKLAGGPLGEQFF. In DNA, the CDR3 is TGTGCCAGCAGCAGAAAACTAGCGGGAGGGCCCTTAGGTGAGCAGTTCTTC. The chain uses TRBV11-2 and TRBJ2-1, with 13 bases fitting TRBD2. Germline values: CDR1 SGHAT, CDR2 FQNNGV. V shed 5 bases, J shed 9 bases, and the junction held 13 bases outside the gene matches. This CDR3 has 17 residues.

CDR3: CASSLDPGETEAFF. The CDR3 DNA sequence: TGCGCCAGCAGCTTGGACCCCGGGGAGACTGAAGCTTTCTTT. The gene calls are TRBV5-1 and TRBJ1-1, with unresolved D. V lost 0 bases, J lost 5 bases, and 11 bases lay in between. Germline V gene data show CDR1 as SGHRS and CDR2 as YFSETQ. CDR3 length: 14 amino acids.

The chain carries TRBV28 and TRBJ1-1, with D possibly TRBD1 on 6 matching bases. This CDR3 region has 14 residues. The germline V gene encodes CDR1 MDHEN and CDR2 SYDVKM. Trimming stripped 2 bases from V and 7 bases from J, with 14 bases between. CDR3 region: CASSLVTRDNEAFF. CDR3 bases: TGTGCCAGCAGTTTAGTAACCAGGGACAATGAAGCTTTCTTT. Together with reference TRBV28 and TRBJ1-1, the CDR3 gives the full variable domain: DVKVTQSSRYLVKRTGEKVFLECVQDMDHENMFWYRQDPGLGLRLIYFSYDVKMKEKGDIPEGYSVSREKKERFSLILESASTNQTSMYLCASSLVTRDNEAFFGQGTRLTVV.

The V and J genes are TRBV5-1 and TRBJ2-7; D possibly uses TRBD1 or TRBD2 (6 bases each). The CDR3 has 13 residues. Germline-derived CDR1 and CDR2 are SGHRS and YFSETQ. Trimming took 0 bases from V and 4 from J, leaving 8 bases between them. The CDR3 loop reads CASSLVGGYEQYF. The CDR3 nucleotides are TGCGCCAGCAGCTTGGTAGGGGGGTACGAGCAGTACTTC.

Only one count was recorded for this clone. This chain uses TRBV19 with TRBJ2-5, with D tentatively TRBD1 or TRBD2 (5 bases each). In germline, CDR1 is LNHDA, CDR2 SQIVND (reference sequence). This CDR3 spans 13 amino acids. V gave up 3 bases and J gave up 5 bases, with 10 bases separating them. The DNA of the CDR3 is TGTGCCAGTAGTATTGGTAGGGACGAGACCCAGTACTTC. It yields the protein CASSIGRDETQYF.

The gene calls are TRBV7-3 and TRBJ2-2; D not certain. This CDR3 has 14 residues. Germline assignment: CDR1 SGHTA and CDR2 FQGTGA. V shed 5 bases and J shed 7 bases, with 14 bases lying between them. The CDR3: CASSPKQLGGELFF. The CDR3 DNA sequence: TGTGCCAGCAGCCCTAAACAACTCGGCGGGGAGCTGTTTTTT.

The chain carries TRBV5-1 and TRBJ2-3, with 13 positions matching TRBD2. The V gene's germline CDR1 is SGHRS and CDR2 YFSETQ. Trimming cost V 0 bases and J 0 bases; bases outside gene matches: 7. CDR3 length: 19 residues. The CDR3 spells CASSLALAGGLKSTDTQYF. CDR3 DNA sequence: TGCGCCAGCAGCTTGGCACTAGCGGGGGGGCTGAAGAGCACAGATACGCAGTATTTT. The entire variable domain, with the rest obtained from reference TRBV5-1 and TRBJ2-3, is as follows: KAGVTQTPRYLIKTRGQQVTLSCSPISGHRSVSWYQQTPGQGLQFLFEYFSETQRNKGNFPGRFSGRQFSNSRSEMNVSTLELGDSALYLCASSLALAGGLKSTDTQYFGPGTRLTVL.